This TCR beta chain was obtained from a study of T-cell memory formation after mild COVID-19. The wider study: Clustering of TCRs was largely donor specific.

V gave up 5 bases and J gave up 3 bases; unmatched junction bases: 8. Germline loops: CDR1 KGHDR, CDR2 SFDVKD. CDR3 size: 16 residues. TCRdb reprocessed the 5' RACE reads via MiXCR and lists one record per CDR3 protein. This table holds 170,000 or so distinct CDR3 sequences, about a fifth found once. To note about this clonotype: Antigen unknown.

Findings and limits, study-wide: A balance of CD4 and CD8 characterized clones contracting day 15 to 85, whereas later expanders leaned CD4+. Memory cells collected pre-infection included some clones that later responded, suggesting cross-reactive memory joined. CD8+ contracting clones occupied EMRA, while CD4+ ones occupied mainly CM and EM.

The specimen sequenced was PBMCs or a T cell subset sorted from them (not recorded which). This sequence joins TRBV24-1 and TRBJ2-2; the match to TRBD2 covers 7 bases. The receptor was isolated from an adult woman who had mild COVID-19 (a few samples of this study predate the infection). Cell type and time point are not known. CDR3 nucleotide sequence: TGTGCCACCAGTGGAGGGGAGGGGATGCACACCGGGGAGCTGTTTTTT. As protein: CATSGGEGMHTGELFF.